Given below is one T cell receptor (beta chain) in context. The data were obtained in a study of blood T cell repertoires in COVID-19. Germline V gene sequence: CDR1 SGHAT, CDR2 FQNNGV. J was trimmed by 13 bases and V by 2 bases; bases with no gene match: 8. The CDR3 is 13 residues long. Original handling: Nucleated cell counts were estimated from reference gene primer amplification. Assay used: immunoSEQ multiplex PCR; TCRdb lists only in-frame clones, some missing. The DNA gave D and trimming, while V, J and clone size come from that table. The sample yields approximately 110,000 clones, roughly 85% seen once.

The sequenced sample was peripheral blood. The sequence was obtained from a man aged 35 to 55 with acute or convalescent COVID-19. The chain has TRBV11-2 and TRBJ2-1, with 7 bases fitting TRBD1. This CDR3 reads CASSLSDRDYQFF. The CDR3 region has the DNA TGTGCCAGCAGCTTATCCGACAGGGATTACCAGTTCTTC.